This T cell receptor beta chain stems from a study of shared clonotypes between healthy human individuals. Adult Caucasians living in Nashville, Tennessee made up all of the donors. From CD4+ cells came CD45RA+ naive and CD45RA-negative memory subsets. TCRdb keeps only in-frame clones here, not all; method: immunoSEQ multiplex PCR. The data show roughly 530,000 clones, 90% to 97% seen once. The origin of this receptor is a woman younger than 45 in good health. The sample comprised naive CD4+ T cells sorted from blood. Regarding subset: CD45RA+ positively selected.

The DNA for the CDR3 is TGTGCCAGCAGTGACAGGGTCAATCAGCCCCAGCATTTT. Translating it yields CASSDRVNQPQHF. The chain uses TRBV6-1 and TRBJ1-5, with D maybe TRBD1 (5 bases). The germline V gene has CDR1 MNHNS and CDR2 SASEGT. Trimming stripped 3 bases from V and 3 bases from J, with 6 bases between. The length of the CDR3 is 13 residues.